This T cell receptor beta chain was identified in a study of T-cell reconstitution after alpha-beta-depleted transplantation in children. This clonotype was found a few times. Its antigen is unknown. Overall study findings and caveats: Several hundred graft clones that had expanded were reportedly the source of alpha-beta T cells about two months after transplant. Hyperexpanded clones declined; after one year, newly produced T cells mostly supplied diversity.

V dropped 7 bases and J dropped 10 bases, with 17 bases sitting between them. There are 13 residues in the CDR3. It was with unique molecular identifiers that the TCRbeta library was prepared. TCRdb re-analysed the PCR reads in MiXCR, keeping a single row per CDR3 protein. The sample has about 90,000 distinct CDR3 sequences, 15% seen once. This chain uses TRBV12-3 or TRBV12-4 with TRBJ2-1, with a tentative D call TRBD2 (5 bases). The specimen comprised PBMCs, mostly from graft donor cells, sampled 180 days after TCRalphabeta/CD19-depleted stem cell transplant. This sequence was found in a male patient between 2 and 10 years old who had a stem cell transplant for acute lymphoblastic leukemia, so the T cells may come from the graft donor. CDR3 in amino acids: CASMFRGSGEQFF. CDR3 DNA sequence: TGTGCCAGCATGTTTCGGGGATCTGGGGAGCAGTTCTTC.